These 3 T cell receptor beta chains came from one sample sequenced in a study of cytomegalovirus exposure and HLA in healthy donors. The PCR contained 60 Vbeta and 13 Jbeta primers. Method: immunoSEQ multiplex PCR; TCRdb's copy keeps in-frame clones and lacks some. The sample holds 100,000 to 150,000 clones. Sequencing was performed on PBMCs. The receptors come from a woman aged 40 to 55 in good health and CMV-seronegative.

The chain couples TRBV11-2 to TRBJ2-1; D is undetermined. The CDR3 contains 16 residues. Germline V gives CDR1 SGHAT, CDR2 FQNNGV. The germline V and J ends were trimmed by 5 bases and 7 bases, with 21 bases remaining between them. The CDR3 DNA follows: TGTGCCAGCAGCCCCCCCGGAAGCAGGTTAGTAAATGAGCAGTTCTTC. Its protein product is CASSPPGSRLVNEQFF.

In regard to this clone: The junction departs from germline at one end; a sequencing error may be responsible. The chain joins TRBV4-1 to TRBJ2-7, with 7 nucleotides matching TRBD1. The CDR3 runs 16 residues. Germline V gene lookup returns CDR1 MGHRA and CDR2 YSYEKL. In DNA, the CDR3 is TGCGCCAGCAGCCAGACCCCCACAGGGGCTTCCTACGGGCAGTACTTC. Its translation is CASSQTPTGASYGQYF.

This sequence joins TRBV7-8 and TRBJ1-2; D gene ambiguous. The CDR3 length is 13 residues. V lost 3 bases to trimming and J lost 10 bases, with 15 bases between them. Germline V gene lookup returns CDR1 SGHVS and CDR2 FQNEAQ. The CDR3 coding sequence is TGTGCCAGCAGCTTGGCGGGCGCGGGAGACTACACCTTC. Protein sequence: CASSLAGAGDYTF.